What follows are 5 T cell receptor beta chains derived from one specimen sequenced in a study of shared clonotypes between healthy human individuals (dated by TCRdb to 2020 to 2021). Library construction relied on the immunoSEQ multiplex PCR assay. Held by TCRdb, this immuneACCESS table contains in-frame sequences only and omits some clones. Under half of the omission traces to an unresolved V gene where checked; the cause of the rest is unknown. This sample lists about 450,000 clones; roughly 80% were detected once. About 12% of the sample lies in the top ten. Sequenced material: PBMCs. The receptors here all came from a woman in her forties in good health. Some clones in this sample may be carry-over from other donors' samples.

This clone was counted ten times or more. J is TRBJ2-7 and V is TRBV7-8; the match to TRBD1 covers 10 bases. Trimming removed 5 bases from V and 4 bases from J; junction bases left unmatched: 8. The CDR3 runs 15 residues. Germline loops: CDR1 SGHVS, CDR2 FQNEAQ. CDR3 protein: CASSPGGTGAYEQYF. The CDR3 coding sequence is TGTGCCAGCAGCCCGGGAGGGACAGGGGCGTACGAGCAGTACTTC.

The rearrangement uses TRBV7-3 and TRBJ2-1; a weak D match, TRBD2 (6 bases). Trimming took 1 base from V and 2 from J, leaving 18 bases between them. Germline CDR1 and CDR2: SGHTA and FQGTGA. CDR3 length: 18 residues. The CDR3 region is CASSLIPLGSGPYNEQFF. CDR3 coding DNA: TGTGCCAGCAGCTTAATCCCCTTAGGTAGCGGACCCTACAATGAGCAGTTCTTC.

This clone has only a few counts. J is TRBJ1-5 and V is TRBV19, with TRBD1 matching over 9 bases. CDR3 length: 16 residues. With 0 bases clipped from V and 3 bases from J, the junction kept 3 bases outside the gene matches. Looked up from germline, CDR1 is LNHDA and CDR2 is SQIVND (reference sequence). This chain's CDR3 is CASSIDGTGNNQPQHF. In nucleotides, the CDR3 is TGTGCCAGTAGTATAGATGGGACAGGGAACAATCAGCCCCAGCATTTT.

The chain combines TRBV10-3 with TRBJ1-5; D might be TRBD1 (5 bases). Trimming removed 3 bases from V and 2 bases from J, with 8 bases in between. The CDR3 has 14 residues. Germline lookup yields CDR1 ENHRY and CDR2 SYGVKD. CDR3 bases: TGTGCCATCAGTGACTGGGGGGGCAATCAGCCCCAGCATTTT. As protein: CAISDWGGNQPQHF.

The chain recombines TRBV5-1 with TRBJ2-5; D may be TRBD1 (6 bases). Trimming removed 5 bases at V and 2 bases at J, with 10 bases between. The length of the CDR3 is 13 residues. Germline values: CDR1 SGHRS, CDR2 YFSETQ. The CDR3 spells CASSRGTQETQYF. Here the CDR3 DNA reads TGCGCCAGCAGTAGGGGGACGCAAGAGACCCAGTACTTC.